This TCR beta chain is drawn from a study of T cell changes during pregnancy in multiple sclerosis. Clones were read by immunoSEQ multiplex PCR, and TCRdb kept only the in-frame ones, dropping some. The profile shows tens of thousands of clones, more than 85% of them singletons. V shed 3 bases, J shed 7 bases, and the junction held 12 bases outside the gene matches. CDR3 length: 16 residues. Germline V gene sequence: CDR1 MRHNA, CDR2 SNTAGT. This clone appeared once. This TCR came from a female donor with multiple sclerosis, enrolled in a pregnancy study. The source material was peripheral blood, sampled after pregnancy. This chain connects TRBV6-4 to TRBJ2-3; 8 positions agree with TRBD2. CDR3 nucleotide sequence: TGTGCCAGCAGTGAGGAGAGCGGGGGCGGTTTGTATACGCAGTATTTT. It is translated as CASSEESGGGLYTQYF.